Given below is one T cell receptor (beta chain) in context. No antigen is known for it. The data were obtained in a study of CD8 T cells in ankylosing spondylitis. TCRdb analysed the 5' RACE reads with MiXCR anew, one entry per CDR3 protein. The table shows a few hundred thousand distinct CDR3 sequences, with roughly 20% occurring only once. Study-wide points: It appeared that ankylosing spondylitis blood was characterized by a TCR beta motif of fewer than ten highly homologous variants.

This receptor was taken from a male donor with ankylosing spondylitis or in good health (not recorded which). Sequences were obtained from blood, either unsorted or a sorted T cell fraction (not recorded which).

CDR3 in amino acids: CASSPRPASYGYTF. For the CDR3, the DNA is TGTGCCAGCAGTCCCCGGCCTGCCTCCTATGGCTACACCTTC. The V call is TRBV12-3 or TRBV12-4, the J call TRBJ1-2, with no clear D. This CDR3 has 14 amino acids. V was pared by 5 bases and J by 4 bases, with 14 bases between.